This entry concerns a single TCR beta chain. Germline V gene data show CDR1 as SGHNT and CDR2 as YENEEA. This CDR3 is built from 15 residues. The J segment lost 5 bases and the V segment lost 2 bases, leaving 4 bases of the junction unmatched. The sample originates from a study of CD8 T cells in Susac syndrome. With random hexamers, 0.5 to 1 ug RNA was reverse transcribed. TCRdb reprocessed the immunoSEQ multiplex PCR reads with MiXCR, giving one entry per CDR3 protein. The sample holds around 270,000 distinct CDR3 sequences; around 91% are singletons and the top ten take around 0.18%. The chain links TRBV11-3 to TRBJ2-1, with 9 bases aligning to TRBD2. Sequencing input: CD8+ T cells from PBMCs. The sequence derives from a human donor with multiple sclerosis. The CDR3 loop reads CASSLRASGDNEQFF. The CDR3 DNA reads as TGTGCCAGCAGCTTAAGGGCTAGCGGGGACAATGAGCAGTTCTTC.